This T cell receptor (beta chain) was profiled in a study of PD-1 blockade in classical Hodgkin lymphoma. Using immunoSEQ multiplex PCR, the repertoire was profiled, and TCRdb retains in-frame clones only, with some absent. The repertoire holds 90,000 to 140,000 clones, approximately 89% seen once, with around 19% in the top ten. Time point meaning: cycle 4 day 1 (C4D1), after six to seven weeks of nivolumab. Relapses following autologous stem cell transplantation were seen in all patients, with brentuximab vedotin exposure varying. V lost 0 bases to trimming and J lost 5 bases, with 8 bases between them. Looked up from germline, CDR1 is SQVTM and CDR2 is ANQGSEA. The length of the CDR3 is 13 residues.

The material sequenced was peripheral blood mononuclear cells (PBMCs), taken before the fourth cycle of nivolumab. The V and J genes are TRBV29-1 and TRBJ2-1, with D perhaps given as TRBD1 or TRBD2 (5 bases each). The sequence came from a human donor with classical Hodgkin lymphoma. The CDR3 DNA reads TGCAGCGTTGAAGATCGGGGCGACAATGAGCAGTTCTTC. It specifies CSVEDRGDNEQFF.